This T cell receptor beta chain appears in the sequencing data of a study of Ad26.COV2.S vaccination and SARS-CoV-2 variants. Assay: immunoSEQ multiplex PCR; the TCRdb copy retains only in-frame clones and omits some. The table has 380,000 or so clones, roughly nine tenths seen once; the top ten hold 5.5% to 7%. As for treatment: around 19 received Ad26.COV2.S at low or high dose, single or two shots; roughly 5 received placebo; per-sample allocation not given. Collection of samples fell on day 63 after the first vaccine or placebo injection. Trimming took off 4 bases at V and 4 bases at J, with 17 bases between the two ends. From germline, CDR1 is MGHDK and CDR2 SYGVNS. The CDR3 is 16 amino acids. This clone has a single count.

This rearrangement joins TRBV25-1 to TRBJ1-3; no definite D call. This specimen consisted of peripheral blood, obtained in a trial of Ad26.COV2.S vaccine versus placebo. This TCR derives from a person between 18 and 59 years old who received the Ad26.COV2.S COVID-19 vaccine or a placebo. DNA for the CDR3: TGTGCCAGCAGTGGGACCGGGCCCTCGGGAGGAAACACCATATATTTT. Its protein product is CASSGTGPSGGNTIYF.